The entry below describes one T cell receptor beta chain. This sample is part of a study of blood T cell repertoires in COVID-19. At the level of the study: Samples taken during acute and convalescent COVID-19 were collected in the United States, Italy and Spain. The cDNA or gDNA used as material had been derived from T cells, B-cell-depleted T cells, or PBMCs.

Trimming cost V 3 bases and J 6 bases; bases outside gene matches: 10. Germline V gene sequence: CDR1 DFQATT, CDR2 SNEGSKA (reference sequence). The CDR3 consists of 16 residues. In the authors' methods: Amplification with reference gene primers provided the estimates of nucleated cell counts. TCRdb's table, derived via immunoSEQ multiplex PCR, lists solely in-frame clones and lacks some. V, J and clone size were drawn from that table, and D and trimming were deduced from the DNA. Among roughly 200,000 clones, 80% to 90% were seen once, and the ten largest hold over 2.5%. The TCR sequence derives from a man aged 55 to 70 with acute or convalescent COVID-19. The source material was peripheral blood. The chain uses TRBV20-1 and TRBJ2-7; TRBD2 matches 14 bases. The CDR3: CSASGTSGSSGGEQYF. CDR3 nucleotide sequence: TGCAGTGCTAGTGGGACTAGCGGGAGTTCTGGCGGCGAGCAGTACTTC.